The 6 T cell receptor beta chains below come from one sample, sequenced in a study of blood T cell repertoires in COVID-19. Repertoires were generated with immunoSEQ multiplex PCR, while TCRdb's copy carries only in-frame clones and drops some. The data show fewer than 350,000 clones, with approximately 91% seen just once and about 5% held by the top ten. The sequencing input was PBMCs or T cells enriched from blood (not recorded which). The receptors were gathered from a man in his sixties who had recovered from COVID-19.

The V call is TRBV24-1, the J call TRBJ2-5; 12 bases agree with TRBD1. CDR1 KGHDR and CDR2 SFDVKD come from the germline V gene. Trimming at V came to 1 base and at J to 2 bases, leaving 7 bases not matched to a gene. The CDR3 is made up of 18 amino acids. CDR3 loop: CATSDFGDRGRLQETQYF. CDR3 nucleotide sequence: TGTGCCACCAGTGATTTTGGGGACAGGGGGCGTCTTCAAGAGACCCAGTACTTC.

The chain recombines TRBV6-5 with TRBJ2-7, with D unresolved. CDR1 and CDR2 (germline): MNHEY, SVGAGI. V gave up 6 bases and J gave up 1 base, with 13 bases separating them. There are 14 residues in the CDR3. This CDR3 is CASSLQHGSYEQYF. Written as DNA, the CDR3 is TGTGCCAGCAGCCTACAACACGGGTCCTACGAGCAGTACTTC.

The rearrangement links TRBV6-1 to TRBJ1-2; D may be TRBD1 (5 bases). The CDR3 totals 13 residues. Germline CDR1 and CDR2: MNHNS and SASEGT. V was shortened by 7 bases and J by 6 bases, with 15 bases between the two germline ends. CDR3 bases: TGTGCCAGCACCCCCCGGGGGTGGGATGGCTACACCTTC. This sequence encodes CASTPRGWDGYTF.

This chain uses TRBV27 with TRBJ2-7, with 11 positions matching TRBD2. V was clipped by 8 bases and J by 3 bases; unmatched bases: 21. Germline V CDR1 and CDR2: MNHEY, SMNVEV (reference sequence). The CDR3 consists of 19 residues. CDR3 coding DNA: TGTGCCAGCCCGCCCCTTCTTGTAGCGGGAGGGGACTCCGTCTACGAGCAGTACTTC. It specifies CASPPLLVAGGDSVYEQYF.

This chain connects TRBV5-6 to TRBJ2-5; 7 bases are shared with TRBD2. Per the germline V gene, CDR1 is SGHDT and CDR2 is YYEEEE. Trimming took 1 base from V and 5 from J; bases not matched to a gene: 8. The CDR3 has 15 residues. CDR3 coding DNA: TGTGCCAGCAGCTTGTTGGCGGGAGTTCCGGAGACCCAGTACTTC. The encoded protein is CASSLLAGVPETQYF. The full variable domain, rest sourced from reference TRBV5-6 and TRBJ2-5, is DAGVTQSPTHLIKTRGQQVTLRCSPKSGHDTVSWYQQALGQGPQFIFQYYEEEERQRGNFPDRFSGHQFPNYSSELNVNALLLGDSALYLCASSLLAGVPETQYFGPGTRLLVL.

V is TRBV9 and J is TRBJ2-6; TRBD1 aligns across 8 bases. The CDR3 is 17 residues long. The V and J ends lost 0 bases and 3 bases, in that order; junction bases with no gene match: 5. The germline gives CDR1 SGDLS, CDR2 YYNGEE. The CDR3 nucleotides are TGTGCCAGCAGCGTAGGGCAGGGGGCTTATGGGGCCAACGTCCTGACTTTC. Protein sequence: CASSVGQGAYGANVLTF. The variable domain in full, with the rest retrieved from reference TRBV9 and TRBJ2-6, is DSGVTQTPKHLITATGQRVTLRCSPRSGDLSVYWYQQSLDQGLQFLIQYYNGEERAKGNILERFSAQQFPDLHSELNLSSLELGDSALYFCASSVGQGAYGANVLTFGAGSRLTVL.